The 7 T cell receptor beta chains presented below share a single source sample, sequenced in a study of cytomegalovirus exposure and HLA in healthy donors. With 60 Vbeta and 13 Jbeta primers, the PCR was carried out. The repertoire was sequenced with immunoSEQ multiplex PCR; TCRdb's copy has only in-frame clones and lacks some. The sample shows 150,000 to 200,000 clones, more than 65% of them seen only once. The source material was PBMCs. The receptor source for this set is a woman in her 50s in good health and CMV-seronegative.

This clone turned up a few times. The gene calls are TRBV6-5 and TRBJ1-3; TRBD1 aligns across 7 bases. CDR1 and CDR2 (germline): MNHEY, SVGAGI. There are 15 residues in the CDR3. J gave up 3 bases and V 5 bases, and 7 bases lay outside the gene matches. CDR3 loop: CASSLQGNRGNTIYF. The DNA for the CDR3 is TGTGCCAGCAGTCTACAGGGGAATCGTGGAAACACCATATATTTT.

V and J are TRBV7-9 and TRBJ2-5; 8 bases line up with TRBD1. The germline CDR1 and CDR2 sequences are SEHNR and FQNEAQ (reference sequence). CDR3 length: 15 amino acids. With 5 bases clipped from V and 5 bases from J, the junction kept 10 bases outside the gene matches. CDR3 in amino acids: CASSHRQGAGETQYF. In nucleotides, the CDR3 is TGTGCCAGCAGCCATCGGCAGGGGGCAGGGGAGACCCAGTACTTC. Complete variable domain (other parts from reference TRBV7-9 and TRBJ2-5): DTGVSQNPRHKITKRGQNVTFRCDPISEHNRLYWYRQTLGQGPEFLTYFQNEAQLEKSRLLSDRFSAERPKGSFSTLEIQRTEQGDSAMYLCASSHRQGAGETQYFGPGTRLLVL.

The chain employs TRBV11-2 and TRBJ1-1, with TRBD1 as a possible D gene (6 bases). In germline, CDR1 is SGHAT, CDR2 FQNNGV. The CDR3 runs to 13 residues. The ends were cut back, 0 bases at V and 4 bases at J, with 6 bases in the middle. The CDR3 here is CASSLEQGTEAFF. The CDR3 region has the DNA TGTGCCAGCAGCTTAGAACAGGGCACTGAAGCTTTCTTT.

The V gene is TRBV5-1, the J gene TRBJ2-3, with D possibly matching TRBD2 (5 bases). Germline CDR1 and CDR2: SGHRS and YFSETQ. Trimming pared 5 bases from V and 1 base from J, leaving 14 bases between. There are 15 residues in the CDR3. CDR3 amino acids: CASSLLPEGTDTQYF. The CDR3 coding sequence is TGCGCCAGCAGTTTACTCCCGGAGGGCACAGATACGCAGTATTTT.

This chain joins TRBV11-1 and TRBJ2-7; 7 nucleotides line up with TRBD1. From germline, CDR1 is SGHAT and CDR2 FQDESV (reference sequence). This CDR3 has 15 residues. J gave up 1 base and V 4 bases, and 7 bases lay outside the gene matches. CDR3 loop: CASSSDREKSYEQYF. The CDR3 DNA reads TGTGCCAGCAGCTCCGACAGGGAGAAGTCCTACGAGCAGTACTTC. Using reference TRBV11-1 and TRBJ2-7 for the parts outside the CDR3, the full variable domain is EAEVAQSPRYKITEKSQAVAFWCDPISGHATLYWYRQILGQGPELLVQFQDESVVDDSQLPKDRFSAERLKGVDSTLKIQPAELGDSAMYLCASSSDREKSYEQYFGPGTRLTVT.

The CDR3 is CASSYPADNQPQHF. For the CDR3, the DNA is TGTGCCAGCAGTTACCCCGCAGATAATCAGCCCCAGCATTTT. V gene TRBV6-6 combines with J gene TRBJ1-5; D not resolved. CDR1 is MNHNY and CDR2 is SVGAGI in the germline V gene (reference sequence). The CDR3 sequence is 14 residues long. V dropped 2 bases and J dropped 4 bases, with 9 bases sitting between them.

The chain uses TRBV5-1 and TRBJ1-1; weak D call: TRBD1 (6 bases). Looked up from germline, CDR1 is SGHRS and CDR2 is YFSETQ. The CDR3 contains 14 residues. Trimming shortened V by 2 bases and J by 3 bases, and 11 bases separated the two germline ends. In nucleotides, the CDR3 is TGCGCCAGCAGCTTTTCACAGGGCGACACTGAAGCTTTCTTT. Its translation: CASSFSQGDTEAFF.